This TCR beta chain was captured by sequencing in a study of T cell responses to AZD1222 COVID-19 vaccine. Using immunoSEQ multiplex PCR, the repertoire was profiled, and TCRdb retains in-frame clones only, with some absent. The data contain around 150,000 clones, over 65% of them singletons. General observations from the study: Researchers took repertoire samples only after the peak T cell response had come.

Concerning this clone: Its antigen is undetermined.

The CDR3 covers 14 residues. V was clipped by 4 bases and J by 5 bases, with 14 bases between them. In germline, CDR1 is SQVTM, CDR2 ANQGSEA. This TCR came from an adult in good health. This chain connects TRBV29-1 to TRBJ1-4; no definite D call. The input for sequencing was peripheral blood, taken on day 0 of AZD1222 vaccination. The CDR3 region has the DNA TGCAGCGTTGGTCGGGATGGCGGGAATGAAAAACTGTTTTTT. Its translation: CSVGRDGGNEKLFF.